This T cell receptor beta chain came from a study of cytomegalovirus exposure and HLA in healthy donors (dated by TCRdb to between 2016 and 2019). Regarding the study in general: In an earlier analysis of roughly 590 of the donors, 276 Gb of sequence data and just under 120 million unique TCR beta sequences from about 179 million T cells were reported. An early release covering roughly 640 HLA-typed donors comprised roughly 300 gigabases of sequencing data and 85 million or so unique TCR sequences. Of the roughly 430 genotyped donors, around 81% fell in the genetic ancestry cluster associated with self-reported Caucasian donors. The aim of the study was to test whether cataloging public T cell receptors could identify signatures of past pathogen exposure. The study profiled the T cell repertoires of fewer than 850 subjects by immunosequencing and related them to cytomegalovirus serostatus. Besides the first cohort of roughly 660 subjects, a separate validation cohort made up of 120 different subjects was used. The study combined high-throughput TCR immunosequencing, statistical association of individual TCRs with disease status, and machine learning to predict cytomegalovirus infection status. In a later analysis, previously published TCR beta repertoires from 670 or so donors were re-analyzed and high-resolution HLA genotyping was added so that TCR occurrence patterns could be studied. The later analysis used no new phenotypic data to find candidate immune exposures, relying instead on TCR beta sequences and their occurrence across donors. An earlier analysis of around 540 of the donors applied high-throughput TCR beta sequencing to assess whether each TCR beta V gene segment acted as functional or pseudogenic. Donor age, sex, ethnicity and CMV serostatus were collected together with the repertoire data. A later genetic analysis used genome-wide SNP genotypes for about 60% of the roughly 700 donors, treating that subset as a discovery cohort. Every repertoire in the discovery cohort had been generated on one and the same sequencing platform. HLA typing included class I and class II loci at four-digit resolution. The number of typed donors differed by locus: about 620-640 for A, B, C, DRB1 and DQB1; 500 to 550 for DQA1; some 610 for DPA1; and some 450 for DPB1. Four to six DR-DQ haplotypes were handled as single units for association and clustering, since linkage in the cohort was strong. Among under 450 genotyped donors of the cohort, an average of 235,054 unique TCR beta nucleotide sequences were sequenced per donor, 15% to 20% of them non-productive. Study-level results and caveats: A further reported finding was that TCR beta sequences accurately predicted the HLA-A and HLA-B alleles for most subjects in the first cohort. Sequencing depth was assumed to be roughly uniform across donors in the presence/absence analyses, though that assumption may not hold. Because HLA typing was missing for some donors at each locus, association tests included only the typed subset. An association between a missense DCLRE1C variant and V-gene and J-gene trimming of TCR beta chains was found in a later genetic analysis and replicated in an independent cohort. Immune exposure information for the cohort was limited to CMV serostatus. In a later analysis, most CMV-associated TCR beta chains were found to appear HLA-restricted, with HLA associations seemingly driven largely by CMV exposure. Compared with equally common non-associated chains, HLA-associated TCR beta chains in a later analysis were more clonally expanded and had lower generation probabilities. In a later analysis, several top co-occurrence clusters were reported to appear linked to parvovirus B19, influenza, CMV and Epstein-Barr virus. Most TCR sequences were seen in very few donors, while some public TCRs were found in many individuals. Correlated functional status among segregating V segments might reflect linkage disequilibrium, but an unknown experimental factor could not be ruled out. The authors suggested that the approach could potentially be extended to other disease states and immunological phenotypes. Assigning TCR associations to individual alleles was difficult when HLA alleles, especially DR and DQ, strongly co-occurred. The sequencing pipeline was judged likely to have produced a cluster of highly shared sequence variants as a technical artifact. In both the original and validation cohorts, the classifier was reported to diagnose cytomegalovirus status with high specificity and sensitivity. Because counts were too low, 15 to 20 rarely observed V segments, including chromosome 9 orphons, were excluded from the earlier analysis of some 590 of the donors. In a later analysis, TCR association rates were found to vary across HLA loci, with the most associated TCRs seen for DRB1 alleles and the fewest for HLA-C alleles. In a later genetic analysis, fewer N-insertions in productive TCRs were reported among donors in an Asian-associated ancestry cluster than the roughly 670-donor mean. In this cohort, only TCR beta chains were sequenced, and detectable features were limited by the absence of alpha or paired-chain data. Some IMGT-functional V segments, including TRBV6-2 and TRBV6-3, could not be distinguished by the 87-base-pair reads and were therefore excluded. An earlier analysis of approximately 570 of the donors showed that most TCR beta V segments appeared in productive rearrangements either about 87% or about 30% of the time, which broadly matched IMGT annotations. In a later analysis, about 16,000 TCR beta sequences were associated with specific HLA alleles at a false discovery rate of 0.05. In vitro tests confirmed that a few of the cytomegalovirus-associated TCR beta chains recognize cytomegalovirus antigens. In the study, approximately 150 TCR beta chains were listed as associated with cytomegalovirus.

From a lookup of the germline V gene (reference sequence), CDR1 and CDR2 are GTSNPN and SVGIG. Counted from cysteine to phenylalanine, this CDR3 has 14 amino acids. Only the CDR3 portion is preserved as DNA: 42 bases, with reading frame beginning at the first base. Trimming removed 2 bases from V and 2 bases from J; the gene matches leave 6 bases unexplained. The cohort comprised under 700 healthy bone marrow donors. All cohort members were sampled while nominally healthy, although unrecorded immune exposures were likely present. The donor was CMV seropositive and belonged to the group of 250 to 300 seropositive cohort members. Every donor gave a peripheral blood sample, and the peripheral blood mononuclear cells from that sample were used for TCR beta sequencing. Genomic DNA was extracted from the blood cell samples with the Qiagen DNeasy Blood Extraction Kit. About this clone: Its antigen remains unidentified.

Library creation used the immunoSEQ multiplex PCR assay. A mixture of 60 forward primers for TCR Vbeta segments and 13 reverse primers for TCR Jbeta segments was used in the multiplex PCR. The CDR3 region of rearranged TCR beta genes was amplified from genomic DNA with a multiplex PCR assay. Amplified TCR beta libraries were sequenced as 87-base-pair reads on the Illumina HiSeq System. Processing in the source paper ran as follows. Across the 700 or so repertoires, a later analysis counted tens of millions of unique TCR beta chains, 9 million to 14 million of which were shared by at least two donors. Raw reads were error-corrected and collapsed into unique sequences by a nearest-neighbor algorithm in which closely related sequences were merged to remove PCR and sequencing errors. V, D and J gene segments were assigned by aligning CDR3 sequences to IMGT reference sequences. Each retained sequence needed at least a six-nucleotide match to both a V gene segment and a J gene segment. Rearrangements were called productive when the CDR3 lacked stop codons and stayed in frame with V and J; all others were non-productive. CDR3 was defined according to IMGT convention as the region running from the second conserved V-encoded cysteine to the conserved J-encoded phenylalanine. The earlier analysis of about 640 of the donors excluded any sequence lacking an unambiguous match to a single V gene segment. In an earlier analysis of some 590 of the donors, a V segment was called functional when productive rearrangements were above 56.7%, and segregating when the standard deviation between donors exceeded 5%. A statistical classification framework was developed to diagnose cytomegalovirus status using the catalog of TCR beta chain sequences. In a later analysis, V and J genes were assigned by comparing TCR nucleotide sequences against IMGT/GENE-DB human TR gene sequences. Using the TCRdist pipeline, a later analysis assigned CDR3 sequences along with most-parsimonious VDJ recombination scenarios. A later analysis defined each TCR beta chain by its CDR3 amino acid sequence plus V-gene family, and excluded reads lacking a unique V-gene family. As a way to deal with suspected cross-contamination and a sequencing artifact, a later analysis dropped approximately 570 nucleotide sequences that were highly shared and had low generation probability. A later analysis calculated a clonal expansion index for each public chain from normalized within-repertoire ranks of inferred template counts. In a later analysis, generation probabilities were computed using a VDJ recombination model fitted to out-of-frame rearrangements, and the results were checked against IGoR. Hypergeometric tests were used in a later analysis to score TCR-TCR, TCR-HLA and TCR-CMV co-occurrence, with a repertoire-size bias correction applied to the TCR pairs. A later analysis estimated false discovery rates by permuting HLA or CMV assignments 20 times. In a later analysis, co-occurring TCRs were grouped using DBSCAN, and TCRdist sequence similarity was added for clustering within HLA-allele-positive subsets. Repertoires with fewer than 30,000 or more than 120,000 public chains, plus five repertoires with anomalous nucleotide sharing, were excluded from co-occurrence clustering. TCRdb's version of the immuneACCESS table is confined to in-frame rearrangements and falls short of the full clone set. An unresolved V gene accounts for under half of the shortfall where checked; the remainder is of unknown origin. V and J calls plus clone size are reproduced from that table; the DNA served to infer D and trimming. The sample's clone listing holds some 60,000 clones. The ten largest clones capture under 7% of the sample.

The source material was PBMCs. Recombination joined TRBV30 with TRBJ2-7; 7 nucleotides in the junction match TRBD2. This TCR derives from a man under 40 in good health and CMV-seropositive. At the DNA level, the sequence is TGTGCCTGGAGTACGAGCGGGGAGGCCTACGAGCAGTACTTC. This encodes CAWSTSGEAYEQYF.